Given below is one T cell receptor beta chain in context. This entry belongs to a study of tumour-infiltrating T cells in Burkitt lymphoma. The CDR3 loop spans 13 amino acids. CDR1 is SNHLY and CDR2 is FYNNEI in the germline V gene. Trimming shortened V by 5 bases and J by 10 bases, and 17 bases separated the two germline ends. The assay was immunoSEQ multiplex PCR, and TCRdb's table has in-frame clones only and misses some. The sample shows around 9,900 clones, about two thirds of them seen only once. Sequenced: tumor tissue. The chain recombines TRBV2 with TRBJ1-1; no definite D call. This TCR was sampled from a human donor with diffuse large B-cell lymphoma. The DNA for the CDR3 is TGTGCCAGCAGTCACTCCGAGGGTGTGAGAGCTTTCTTT. It specifies CASSHSEGVRAFF.